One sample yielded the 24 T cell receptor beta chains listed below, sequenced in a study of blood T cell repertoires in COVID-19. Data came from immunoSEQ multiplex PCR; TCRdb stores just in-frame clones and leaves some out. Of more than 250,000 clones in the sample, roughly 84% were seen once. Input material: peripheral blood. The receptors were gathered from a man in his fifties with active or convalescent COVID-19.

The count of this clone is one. The CDR3, as DNA: TGTGCCAGTAGTCTAAAAGGGGCAAGAGAGACCCAGTACTTC. Amino acids: CASSLKGARETQYF. The V call is TRBV19, the J call TRBJ2-5; D perhaps matches TRBD1 (5 bases). Trimming removed 5 bases from V and 4 bases from J, with 14 bases in between. This CDR3 region has 14 residues. Germline V lookup: CDR1 LNHDA, CDR2 SQIVND (reference sequence). Drawing the rest from reference TRBV19 and TRBJ2-5, the complete variable domain is DGGITQSPKYLFRKEGQNVTLSCEQNLNHDAMYWYRQDPGQGLRLIYYSQIVNDFQKGDIAEGYSVSREKKESFPLTVTSAQKNPTAFYLCASSLKGARETQYFGPGTRLLVL.

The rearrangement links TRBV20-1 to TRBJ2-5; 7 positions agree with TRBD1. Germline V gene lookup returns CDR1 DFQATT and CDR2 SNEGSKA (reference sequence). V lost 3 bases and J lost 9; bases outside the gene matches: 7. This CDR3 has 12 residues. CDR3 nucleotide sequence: TGCAGTGCTAGTAGACAGGGTAGATCCCAGTACTTC. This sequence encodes CSASRQGRSQYF.

The CDR3 here is CASSKTSGTEQYF. CDR3 DNA: TGTGCCAGCTCCAAGACTAGCGGGACCGAGCAGTACTTC. The chain couples TRBV18 to TRBJ2-7; 11 bases line up with TRBD2. The CDR3 has 13 amino acids. With V trimmed by 6 bases and J by 6 bases, 4 bases remained unmatched. The germline gives CDR1 KGHSH, CDR2 LQKENI.

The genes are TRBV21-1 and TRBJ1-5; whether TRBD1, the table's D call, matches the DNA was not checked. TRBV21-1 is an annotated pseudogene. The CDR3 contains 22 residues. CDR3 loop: CASSNDKRVRCPGGYSNQPQHF. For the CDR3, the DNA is TGTGCCAGCAGCAATGATAAAAGGGTTCGTTGTCCAGGGGGATACAGCAATCAGCCCCAGCATTTT.

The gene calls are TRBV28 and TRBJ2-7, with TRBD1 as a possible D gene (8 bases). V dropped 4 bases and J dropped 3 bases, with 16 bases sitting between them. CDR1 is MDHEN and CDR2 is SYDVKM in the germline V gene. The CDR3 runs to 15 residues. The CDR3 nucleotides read TGTGCCAGCAGTTCGGGGGGACAGGCAAGCTACGAGCAGTACTTC. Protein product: CASSSGGQASYEQYF.

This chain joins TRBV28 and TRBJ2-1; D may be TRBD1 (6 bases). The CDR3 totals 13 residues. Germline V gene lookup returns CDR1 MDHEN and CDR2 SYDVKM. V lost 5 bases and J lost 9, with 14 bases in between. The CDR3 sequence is CASSIPGVREQFF. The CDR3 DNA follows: TGTGCCAGCAGTATTCCAGGGGTCCGTGAGCAGTTCTTC. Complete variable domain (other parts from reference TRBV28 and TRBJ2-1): DVKVTQSSRYLVKRTGEKVFLECVQDMDHENMFWYRQDPGLGLRLIYFSYDVKMKEKGDIPEGYSVSREKKERFSLILESASTNQTSMYLCASSIPGVREQFFGPGTRLTVL.

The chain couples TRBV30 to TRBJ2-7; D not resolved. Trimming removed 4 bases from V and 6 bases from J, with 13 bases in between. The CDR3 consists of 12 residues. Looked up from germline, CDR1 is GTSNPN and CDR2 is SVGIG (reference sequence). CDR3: CAWNPNRGEQYF. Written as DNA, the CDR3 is TGTGCCTGGAACCCCAATCGAGGCGAGCAGTACTTC.

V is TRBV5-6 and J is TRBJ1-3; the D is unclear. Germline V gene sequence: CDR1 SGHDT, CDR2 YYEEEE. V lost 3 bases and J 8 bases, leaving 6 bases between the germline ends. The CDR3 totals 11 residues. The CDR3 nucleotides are TGTGCCAGCAGCTCCAGCGACACCATATATTTT. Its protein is CASSSSDTIYF.

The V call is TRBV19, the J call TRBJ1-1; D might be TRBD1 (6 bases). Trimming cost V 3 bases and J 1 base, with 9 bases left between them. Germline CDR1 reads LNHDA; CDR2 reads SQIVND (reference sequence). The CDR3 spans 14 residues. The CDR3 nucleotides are TGTGCCAGTAGTATGGAGACAGGGAACACTGAAGCTTTCTTT. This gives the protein CASSMETGNTEAFF.

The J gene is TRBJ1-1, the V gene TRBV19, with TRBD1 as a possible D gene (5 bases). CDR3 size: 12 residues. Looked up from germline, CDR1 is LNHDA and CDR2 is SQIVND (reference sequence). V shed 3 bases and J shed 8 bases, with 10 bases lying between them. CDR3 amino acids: CASSMLGGEAFF. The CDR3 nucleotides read TGTGCCAGTAGTATGCTCGGGGGGGAAGCTTTCTTT.

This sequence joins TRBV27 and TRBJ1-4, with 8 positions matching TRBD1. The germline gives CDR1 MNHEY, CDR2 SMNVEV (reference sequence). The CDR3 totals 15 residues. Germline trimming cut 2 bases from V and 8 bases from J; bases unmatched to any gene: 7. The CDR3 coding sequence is TGTGCCAGCAGTTTAACGACAGGGGTGGTGGAAAAACTGTTTTTT. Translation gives CASSLTTGVVEKLFF. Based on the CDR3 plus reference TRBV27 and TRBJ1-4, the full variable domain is EAQVTQNPRYLITVTGKKLTVTCSQNMNHEYMSWYRQDPGLGLRQIYYSMNVEVTDKGDVPEGYKVSRKEKRNFPLILESPSPNQTSLYFCASSLTTGVVEKLFFGSGTQLSVL.

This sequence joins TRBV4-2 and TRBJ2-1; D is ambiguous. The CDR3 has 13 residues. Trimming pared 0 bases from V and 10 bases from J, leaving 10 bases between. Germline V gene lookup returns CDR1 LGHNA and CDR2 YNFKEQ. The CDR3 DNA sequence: TGTGCCAGCAGCCAAGAACGGCGCAGGGAGCAGTTCTTC. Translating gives CASSQERRREQFF.

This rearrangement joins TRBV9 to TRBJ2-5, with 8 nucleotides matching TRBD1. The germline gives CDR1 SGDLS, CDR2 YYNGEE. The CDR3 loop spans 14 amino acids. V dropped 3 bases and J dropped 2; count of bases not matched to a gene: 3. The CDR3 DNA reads TGTGCCAGCAGCGCGGGGACAGGTCAAGAGACCCAGTACTTC. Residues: CASSAGTGQETQYF.

The CDR3: CASRNQGYEQYF. CDR3 DNA: TGTGCCAGCAGGAACCAGGGGTACGAGCAGTACTTC. This chain links TRBV27 with TRBJ2-7; TRBD1 is a possible D gene (6 bases). V was cut by 6 bases and J by 4 bases, with 10 bases left in between. The CDR3 has 12 amino acids. Germline CDR1 is MNHEY and CDR2 is SMNVEV (reference sequence).

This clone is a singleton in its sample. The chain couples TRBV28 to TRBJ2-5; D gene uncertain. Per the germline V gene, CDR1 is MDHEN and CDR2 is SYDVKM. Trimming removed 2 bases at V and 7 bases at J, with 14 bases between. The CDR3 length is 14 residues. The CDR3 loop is CASSLVRGYGTQYF. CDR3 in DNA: TGTGCCAGCAGTTTAGTCAGAGGCTATGGGACCCAGTACTTC.

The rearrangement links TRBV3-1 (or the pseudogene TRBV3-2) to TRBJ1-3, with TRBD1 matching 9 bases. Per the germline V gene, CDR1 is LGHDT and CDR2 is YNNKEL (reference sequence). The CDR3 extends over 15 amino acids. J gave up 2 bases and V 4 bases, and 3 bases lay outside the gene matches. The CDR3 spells CASSRTGGAGNTIYF. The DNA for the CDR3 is TGTGCCAGCAGCCGAACAGGGGGCGCTGGAAACACCATATATTTT.

Here the CDR3 DNA reads TGTGCCAGCAGCCCGGGACAGGGTGAGTGGACCCAGTACTTC. This codes for CASSPGQGEWTQYF. The chain carries TRBV3-1 (or the pseudogene TRBV3-2) and TRBJ2-5, with 9 nucleotides matching TRBD1. The CDR3 totals 14 residues. Per the germline V gene, CDR1 is LGHDT and CDR2 is YNNKEL (reference sequence). The V gene end was trimmed by 4 bases and the J gene end by 7 bases; junction bases not matched to a gene: 7.

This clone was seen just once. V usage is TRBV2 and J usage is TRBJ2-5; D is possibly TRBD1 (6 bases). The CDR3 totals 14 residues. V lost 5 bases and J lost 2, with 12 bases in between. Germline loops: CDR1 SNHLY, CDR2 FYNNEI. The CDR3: CASSQGRVQETQYF. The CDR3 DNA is TGTGCCAGCAGTCAGGGGCGGGTTCAAGAGACCCAGTACTTC.

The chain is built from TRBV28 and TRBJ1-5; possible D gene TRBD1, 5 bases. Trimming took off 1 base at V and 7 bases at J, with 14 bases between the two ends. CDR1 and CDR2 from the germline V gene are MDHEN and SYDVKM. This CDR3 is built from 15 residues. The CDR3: CASSLYRQGQQPQHF. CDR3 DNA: TGTGCCAGCAGTTTATATAGGCAGGGTCAACAGCCCCAGCATTTT. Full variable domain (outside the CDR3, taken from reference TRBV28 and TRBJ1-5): DVKVTQSSRYLVKRTGEKVFLECVQDMDHENMFWYRQDPGLGLRLIYFSYDVKMKEKGDIPEGYSVSREKKERFSLILESASTNQTSMYLCASSLYRQGQQPQHFGDGTRLSIL.

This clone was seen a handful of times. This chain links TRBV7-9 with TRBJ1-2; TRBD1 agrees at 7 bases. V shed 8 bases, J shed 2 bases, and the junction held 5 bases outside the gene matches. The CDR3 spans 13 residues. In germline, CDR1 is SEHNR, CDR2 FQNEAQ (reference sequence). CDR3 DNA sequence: TGTGCCAGCGGGTCCAGGGGGAACTATGGCTACACCTTC. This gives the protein CASGSRGNYGYTF. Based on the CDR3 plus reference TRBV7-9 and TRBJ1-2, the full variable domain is DTGVSQNPRHKITKRGQNVTFRCDPISEHNRLYWYRQTLGQGPEFLTYFQNEAQLEKSRLLSDRFSAERPKGSFSTLEIQRTEQGDSAMYLCASGSRGNYGYTFGSGTRLTVV.

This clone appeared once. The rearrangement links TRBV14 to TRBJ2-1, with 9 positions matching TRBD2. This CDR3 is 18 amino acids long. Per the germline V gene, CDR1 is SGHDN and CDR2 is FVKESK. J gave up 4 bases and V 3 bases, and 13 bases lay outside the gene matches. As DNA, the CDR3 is TGTGCCAGCAGCCACAAAGGGGATCCTAGCGGGGTTTACAATGAGCAGTTCTTC. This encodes CASSHKGDPSGVYNEQFF.

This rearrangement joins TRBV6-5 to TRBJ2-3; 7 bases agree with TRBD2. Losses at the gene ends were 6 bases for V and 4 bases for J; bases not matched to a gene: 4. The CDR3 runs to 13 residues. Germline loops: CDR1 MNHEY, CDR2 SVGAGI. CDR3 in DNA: TGTGCCAGCAGACTAGCGCGGGCAGATACGCAGTATTTT. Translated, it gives CASRLARADTQYF.

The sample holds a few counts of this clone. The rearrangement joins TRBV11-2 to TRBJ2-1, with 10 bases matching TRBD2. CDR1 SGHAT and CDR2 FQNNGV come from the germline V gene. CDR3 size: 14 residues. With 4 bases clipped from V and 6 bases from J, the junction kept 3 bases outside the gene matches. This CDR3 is CASSYRTSGNEQFF. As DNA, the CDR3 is TGTGCCAGCAGCTATAGGACTAGCGGCAATGAGCAGTTCTTC.

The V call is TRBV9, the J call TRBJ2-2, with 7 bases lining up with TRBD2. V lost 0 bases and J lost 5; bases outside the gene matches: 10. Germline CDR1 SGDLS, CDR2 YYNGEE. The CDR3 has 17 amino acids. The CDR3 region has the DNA TGTGCCAGCAGCGTAGCGCCGGGCGGGAGAGGGACCGGGGAGCTGTTTTTT. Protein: CASSVAPGGRGTGELFF.